Listed here are 2 T cell receptor beta chains from one sample, sequenced in a study of T cell responses to AZD1222 COVID-19 vaccine. Libraries were prepared by immunoSEQ multiplex PCR; TCRdb keeps only in-frame clonotypes and omits some of them. The sample includes 150,000 to 200,000 clones, 85% to 95% of them seen just once. This material consisted of peripheral blood, taken on day 0 of AZD1222 vaccination. Receptor source: an adult in good health.

The rearrangement links TRBV7-2 to TRBJ2-4, with 11 bases aligning to TRBD1. Germline lookup yields CDR1 SGHTA and CDR2 FQGNSA. The CDR3 is 14 amino acids. The J segment lost 15 bases and the V segment lost 5 bases, leaving 12 bases of the junction unmatched. The CDR3 coding sequence is TGTGCCAGCAGCCCTGGGACAGGGGGGAAAGAGAGGTACTTC. It specifies CASSPGTGGKERYF.

The CDR3 sequence is CATSRDRGLNPNTIYF. The CDR3 DNA reads TGTGCCACCAGCAGAGATCGGGGCCTTAACCCGAACACCATATATTTT. J is TRBJ1-3 and V is TRBV15; D perhaps matches TRBD1 (5 bases). V was cut by 0 bases and J by 7 bases, with 16 bases left in between. Germline lookup yields CDR1 LNHNV and CDR2 YYDKDF (reference sequence). The length of the CDR3 is 16 residues.